What follows is one T cell receptor beta chain and its context. Antigen unknown. This sample was taken from a study of cytomegalovirus exposure and HLA in healthy donors. Looking at the study overall: A data release that came early held roughly 90 million unique TCRs from HLA-typed donors. Of some 400 genotyped donors, 81% grouped in the Caucasian-associated ancestry cluster. Points from the study as a whole: An analysis was carried out later, and it reportedly showed fewer N-insertions in an Asian-associated ancestry cluster than the approximately 610-donor mean.

The germline V gene encodes CDR1 SQVTM and CDR2 ANQGSEA. V was trimmed by 4 bases and J by 4 bases, leaving 12 bases between them. The CDR3 loop spans 13 amino acids. PCR amplification relied on 60 Vbeta primers (plus 13 Jbeta primers). The assay was immunoSEQ multiplex PCR, and TCRdb's table has in-frame clones only and misses some. This sample has approximately 110,000 clones, with 79% found just once. The chain recombines TRBV29-1 with TRBJ2-3; tentatively, D is TRBD1 (6 bases). The receptor was derived from a woman in her 40s in good health and CMV-seronegative. Sequenced input: PBMCs. In DNA, the CDR3 is TGCAGCGTTGGCGGCAGGGGCGCAGATACGCAGTATTTT. This encodes CSVGGRGADTQYF.